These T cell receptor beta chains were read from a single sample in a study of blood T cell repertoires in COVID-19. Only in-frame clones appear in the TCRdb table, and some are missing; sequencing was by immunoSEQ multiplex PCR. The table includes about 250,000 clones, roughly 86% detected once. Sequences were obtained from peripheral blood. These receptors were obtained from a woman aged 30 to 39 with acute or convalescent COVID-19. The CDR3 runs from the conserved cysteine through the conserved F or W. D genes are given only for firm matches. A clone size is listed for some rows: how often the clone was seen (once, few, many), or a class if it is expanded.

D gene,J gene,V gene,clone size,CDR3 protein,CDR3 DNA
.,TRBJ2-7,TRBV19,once,CASSTGEFGHEQYF,TGTGCCAGTAGTACAGGGGAGTTCGGCCACGAGCAGTACTTC
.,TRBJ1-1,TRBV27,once,CASRSINEAFF,TGTGCCAGCAGATCTATTAATGAAGCTTTCTTT
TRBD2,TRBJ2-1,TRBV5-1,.,CASSSLAGNYNEQFF,TGCGCCAGCAGCAGTCTAGCGGGAAACTACAATGAGCAGTTCTTC
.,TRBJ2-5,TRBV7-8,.,CASSPSPETQYF,TGTGCCAGCAGCCCTTCCCCCGAGACCCAGTACTTC
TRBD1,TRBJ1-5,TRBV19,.,CASSPQQGSSQPQHF,TGTGCCAGTAGTCCCCAACAGGGGTCGAGTCAGCCCCAGCATTTT
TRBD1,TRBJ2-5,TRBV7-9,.,CASSLAGGDGETQYF,TGTGCCAGCAGCTTAGCAGGGGGCGATGGAGAGACCCAGTACTTC
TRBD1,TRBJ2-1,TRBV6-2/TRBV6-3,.,CASSYGQGAYNEQFF,TGTGCCAGCAGTTATGGTCAGGGGGCTTACAATGAGCAGTTCTTC
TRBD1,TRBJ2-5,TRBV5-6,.,CASSPRGLMETQYF,TGTGCCAGCAGCCCCAGGGGGCTTATGGAGACCCAGTACTTC
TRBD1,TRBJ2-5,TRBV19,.,CASSPTGRGETQYF,TGTGCCAGTAGTCCGACAGGGCGAGGGGAGACCCAGTACTTC
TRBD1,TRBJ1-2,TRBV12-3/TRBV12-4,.,CASSLTGGSGYTF,TGTGCCAGCAGTTTGACAGGGGGAAGTGGCTACACCTTC
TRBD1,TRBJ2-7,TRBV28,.,CASRSQGAYEQYF,TGTGCCAGCAGATCCCAGGGGGCATACGAGCAGTACTTC
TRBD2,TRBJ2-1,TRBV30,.,CAWRGTSGGPLLEQFF,TGTGCCTGGAGGGGGACTAGCGGGGGTCCTTTACTTGAGCAGTTCTTC
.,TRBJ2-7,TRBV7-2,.,CASSLTRAYEQYF,TGTGCCAGCAGCCTAACTAGGGCATACGAGCAGTACTTC
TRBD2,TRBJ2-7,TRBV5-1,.,CASSLLAGATYEQYF,TGCGCCAGCAGCTTGCTAGCGGGGGCCACCTACGAGCAGTACTTC
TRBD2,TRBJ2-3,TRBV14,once,CASSWTRMTDTQYF,TGTGCCAGCAGCTGGACTAGGATGACAGATACGCAGTATTTT
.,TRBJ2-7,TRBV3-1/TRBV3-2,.,CASSQDLLAFSSYEQYF,TGTGCCAGCAGCCAAGATCTTTTAGCCTTTTCCTCCTACGAGCAGTACTTC
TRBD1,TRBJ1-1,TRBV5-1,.,CASSSGGPMNTEAFF,TGCGCCAGCAGCTCAGGGGGCCCAATGAACACTGAAGCTTTCTTT
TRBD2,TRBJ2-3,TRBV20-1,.,CSASILAGRDTQYF,TGCAGTGCTAGTATATTAGCGGGTCGGGATACGCAGTATTTT
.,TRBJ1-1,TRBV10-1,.,CASSLGQNTEAFF,TGCGCCAGCAGCCTCGGACAGAACACTGAAGCTTTCTTT
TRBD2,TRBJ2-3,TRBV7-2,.,CASSVLAGGTDTQYF,TGTGCCAGCAGCGTACTAGCGGGAGGGACAGATACGCAGTATTTT
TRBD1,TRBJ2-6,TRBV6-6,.,CASSPLRDRAGANVLTF,TGTGCCAGCAGTCCGCTTCGGGACAGGGCTGGGGCCAACGTCCTGACTTTC
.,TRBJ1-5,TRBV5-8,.,CASSSTSQGGNQPQHF,TGTGCCAGCAGCTCAACTTCACAGGGAGGCAATCAGCCCCAGCATTTT
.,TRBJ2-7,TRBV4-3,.,CASSLSSGLSYEQYF,TGCGCCAGCAGCCTAAGTAGCGGCCTCTCCTACGAGCAGTACTTC
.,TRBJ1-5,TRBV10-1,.,CASSESGDNQPQHF,TGCGCCAGCAGTGAATCCGGGGATAATCAGCCCCAGCATTTT
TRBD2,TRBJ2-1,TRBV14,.,CASSQDAGLAGVFYNEQFF,TGTGCCAGCAGCCAAGATGCGGGACTAGCGGGAGTTTTCTACAATGAGCAGTTCTTC
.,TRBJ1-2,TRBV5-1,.,CASSLEGFGYGYTF,TGCGCCAGCAGCTTGGAGGGGTTTGGGTATGGCTACACCTTC
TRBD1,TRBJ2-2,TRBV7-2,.,CASSQAYQGAPQGTGELFF,TGTGCCAGCAGCCAAGCCTATCAGGGGGCCCCTCAAGGCACCGGGGAGCTGTTTTTT
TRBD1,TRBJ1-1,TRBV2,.,CASLQQGLSTEAFF,TGTGCCAGCTTGCAACAGGGGTTGAGCACTGAAGCTTTCTTT
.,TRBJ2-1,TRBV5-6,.,CASSLVISSHDNEQFF,TGTGCCAGCAGCTTGGTAATCTCTAGTCACGACAATGAGCAGTTCTTC
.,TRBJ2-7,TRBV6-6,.,CASSSTYEQYF,TGTGCCAGCAGTTCTACCTACGAGCAGTACTTC
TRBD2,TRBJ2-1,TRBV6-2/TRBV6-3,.,CASSYSPSGSNEQFF,TGTGCCAGCAGTTACTCCCCTAGCGGGAGTAATGAGCAGTTCTTC
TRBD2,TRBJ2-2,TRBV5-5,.,CASSSRVAGRTGELFF,TGTGCCAGCAGCTCCCGGGTAGCGGGACGGACCGGGGAGCTGTTTTTT
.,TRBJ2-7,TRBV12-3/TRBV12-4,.,CASSLFPYEQYF,TGTGCCAGCAGTCTCTTCCCCTACGAGCAGTACTTC
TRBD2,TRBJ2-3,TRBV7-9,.,CASSDGPGTSPDTQYF,TGTGCCAGCAGCGACGGTCCCGGGACTAGCCCAGATACGCAGTATTTT
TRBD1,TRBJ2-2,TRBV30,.,CAWSVIRGRNTGELFF,TGTGCCTGGAGTGTAATCAGGGGGCGAAACACCGGGGAGCTGTTTTTT
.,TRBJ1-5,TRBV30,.,CAWSDPPGQPQHF,TGTGCCTGGAGTGATCCTCCAGGTCAGCCCCAGCATTTT
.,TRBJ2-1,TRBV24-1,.,CATSDFQPGSSNEQFF,TGTGCCACCAGTGATTTTCAGCCGGGTTCCAGCAATGAGCAGTTCTTC
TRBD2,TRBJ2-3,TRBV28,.,CASSLAQRESDTQYF,TGTGCCAGCAGTTTAGCCCAGCGGGAGTCGGATACGCAGTATTTT
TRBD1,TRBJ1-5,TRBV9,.,CASSGGYDRGNQPQHF,TGTGCCAGCAGCGGGGGATATGACAGGGGCAATCAGCCCCAGCATTTT
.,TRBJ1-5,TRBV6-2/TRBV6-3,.,CASSYSSPGGQPQHF,TGTGCCAGCAGTTACTCGAGCCCGGGGGGTCAGCCCCAGCATTTT
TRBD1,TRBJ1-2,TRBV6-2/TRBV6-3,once,CASSDGQGGYGYTF,TGTGCCAGCAGTGACGGACAGGGAGGCTATGGCTACACCTTC
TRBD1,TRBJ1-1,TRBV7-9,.,CASSLVTGAGTEAFF,TGTGCCAGCAGCTTAGTAACAGGGGCCGGCACTGAAGCTTTCTTT
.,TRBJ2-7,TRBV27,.,CASSPGRSYEQYF,TGTGCCAGCAGTCCCGGTAGATCCTACGAGCAGTACTTC
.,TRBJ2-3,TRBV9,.,CASSLGGTLTDTQYF,TGTGCCAGCAGCTTGGGGGGTACCCTCACAGATACGCAGTATTTT
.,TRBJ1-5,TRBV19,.,CASSWDKVQPQHF,TGTGCCAGTAGTTGGGACAAAGTGCAGCCCCAGCATTTT
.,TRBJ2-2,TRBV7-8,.,CASSLRGPGELFF,TGTGCCAGCAGCTTAAGGGGCCCCGGGGAGCTGTTTTTT
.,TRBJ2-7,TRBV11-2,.,CASSPPTVPYEQYF,TGTGCCAGCAGCCCACCGACAGTTCCCTACGAGCAGTACTTC
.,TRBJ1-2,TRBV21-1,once,CASSKATEAYGYTF,TGTGCCAGCAGCAAAGCAACGGAGGCCTATGGCTACACCTTC
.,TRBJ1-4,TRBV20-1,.,CSTRQEKLFF,TGCAGTACAAGACAAGAAAAACTGTTTTTT
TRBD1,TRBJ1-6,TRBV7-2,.,CASSARTGWDSPLHF,TGTGCCAGCAGCGCCAGGACAGGGTGGGATTCACCCCTCCACTTT
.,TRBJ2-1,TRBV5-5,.,CASSLEPSHEQFF,TGTGCCAGCAGCTTGGAGCCAAGCCATGAGCAGTTCTTC
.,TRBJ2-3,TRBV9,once,CASSPTNTDTQYF,TGTGCCAGCAGCCCTACGAACACAGATACGCAGTATTTT
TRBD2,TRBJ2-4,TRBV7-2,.,CASSPPGLADVAKNIQYF,TGTGCCAGCAGCCCGCCGGGACTAGCTGACGTAGCCAAAAACATTCAGTACTTC
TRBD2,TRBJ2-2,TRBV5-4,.,CASSLTSGGGTGELFF,TGTGCCAGCAGCTTGACTAGCGGGGGAGGGACCGGGGAGCTGTTTTTT
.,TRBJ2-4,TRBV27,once,CASSLGRRNIQYF,TGTGCCAGCAGTTTAGGTCGGCGGAACATTCAGTACTTC